The next 22 T cell receptor beta chains were all read from a single sample in a study of pediatric ulcerative colitis. TCRdb's copy holds only in-frame clones and misses some; the assay was immunoSEQ multiplex PCR. The repertoire has about 32,000 clones, roughly four fifths of them found once; the top ten carry 3.5% to 5%. Material for sequencing was blood. The receptors derive from a boy aged 5-17 years with severe ulcerative colitis.

DNA of the CDR3: TGTGCCAGCCGACCCCCCCTAGGTGGCTACAATGAGCAGTTCTTC. It yields the protein CASRPPLGGYNEQFF. This chain connects TRBV6-5 to TRBJ2-1; D ambiguous. The length of the CDR3 is 15 residues. CDR1 and CDR2 from the germline V gene are MNHEY and SVGAGI. Trimming took off 8 bases at V and 3 bases at J, with 17 bases between the two ends.

The chain has TRBV27 and TRBJ2-7, with 8 bases that match TRBD1. Trimming cost V 1 base and J 0 bases; bases outside gene matches: 5. Germline V gene lookup returns CDR1 MNHEY and CDR2 SMNVEV (reference sequence). CDR3 length: 16 residues. CDR3 nucleotides: TGTGCCAGCAGTTTATATCTGGGACAGGCCTCCTACGAGCAGTACTTC. Its protein is CASSLYLGQASYEQYF.

The chain couples TRBV6-1 to TRBJ1-2; D is unresolved. Germline V gene lookup returns CDR1 MNHNS and CDR2 SASEGT. This CDR3 spans 16 amino acids. V was trimmed by 3 bases and J by 6 bases, leaving 20 bases between them. Here the CDR3 reads CASSDRLVEDPHGYTF. The CDR3 coding sequence is TGTGCCAGCAGTGACAGATTGGTCGAGGACCCCCATGGCTACACCTTC.

This clone occurred a few times. The chain carries TRBV30 and TRBJ1-5; no clear D. Trimming left V 4 bases short and J 4 bases short, with 11 bases between. Germline V gene lookup returns CDR1 GTSNPN and CDR2 SVGIG (reference sequence). The CDR3 contains 13 residues. The CDR3, as DNA: TGTGCCTGGAATACGCGGGGAAATCAGCCCCAGCATTTT. It encodes CAWNTRGNQPQHF. The full variable domain, completed using reference TRBV30 and TRBJ1-5, is SQTIHQWPATLVQPVGSPLSLECTVEGTSNPNLYWYRQAAGRGLQLLFYSVGIGQISSEVPQNLSASRPQDRQFILSSKKLLLSDSGFYLCAWNTRGNQPQHFGDGTRLSIL.

The chain employs TRBV19 and TRBJ2-3; 8 bases align to TRBD2. Germline loops: CDR1 LNHDA, CDR2 SQIVND (reference sequence). V dropped 9 bases and J dropped 4; count of bases not matched to a gene: 6. The CDR3 totals 13 residues. The DNA for the CDR3 is TGTGCCAGCCACGGGGGGGTCGCAGATACGCAGTATTTT. It codes for CASHGGVADTQYF.

The chain uses TRBV5-1 and TRBJ2-7; 11 bases align to TRBD2. The CDR3 is made up of 19 amino acids. Germline V gives CDR1 SGHRS, CDR2 YFSETQ. Trimming cost V 2 bases and J 0 bases; bases outside gene matches: 13. The chain's CDR3 is CASSLKPGLAAVYSYEQYF. The CDR3 DNA is TGCGCCAGCAGCTTAAAACCGGGACTAGCGGCGGTTTACTCCTACGAGCAGTACTTC.

The J gene is TRBJ2-1, the V gene TRBV18; 7 nucleotides match TRBD2. CDR1 and CDR2 from the germline V gene are KGHSH and LQKENI. The CDR3 covers 15 residues. V lost 5 bases and J lost 6; bases outside the gene matches: 10. This CDR3 reads CASSETRGGANEQFF. CDR3 DNA: TGTGCCAGCTCAGAGACTAGGGGAGGGGCCAATGAGCAGTTCTTC.

The chain recombines TRBV7-3 with TRBJ2-5; D is possibly TRBD1 (6 bases). The CDR3 is 15 residues long. With 3 bases removed from V and 2 bases from J, the gap between germline ends came to 13 bases. Germline-derived CDR1 and CDR2 are SGHTA and FQGTGA. The CDR3: CASSFGTTAQETQYF. The CDR3 DNA reads as TGTGCCAGCAGCTTTGGGACAACGGCGCAAGAGACCCAGTACTTC.

The gene calls are TRBV11-2 and TRBJ1-1, with D unclear. Germline loops: CDR1 SGHAT, CDR2 FQNNGV. The CDR3 extends over 13 amino acids. Trimming removed 4 bases at V and 2 bases at J, with 8 bases between. Here the CDR3 reads CASSSNYNTEAFF. CDR3 nucleotides: TGTGCCAGCAGCTCCAATTACAACACTGAAGCTTTCTTT.

This clone was seen a few times. V gene TRBV4-1 combines with J gene TRBJ1-2; TRBD1 aligns across 8 bases. The CDR3 has 14 residues. V shed 1 base, J shed 6 bases, and the junction held 4 bases outside the gene matches. Germline V gives CDR1 MGHRA, CDR2 YSYEKL. The CDR3 nucleotides read TGCGCCAGCAGCCAAGGTTTGACAGGGGATGGCTACACCTTC. Translating gives CASSQGLTGDGYTF.

The V call is TRBV7-2, the J call TRBJ2-1; D perhaps matches TRBD2 (5 bases). The CDR3 runs 13 residues. Trimming took 5 bases from V and 10 from J, leaving 15 bases between them. Germline V gene sequence: CDR1 SGHTA, CDR2 FQGNSA. DNA of the CDR3: TGTGCCAGCAGCCTGTTAGCGCCTTGGGAGCAGTTCTTC. Encoded protein: CASSLLAPWEQFF.

V usage is TRBV5-1 and J usage is TRBJ2-1; tentative D call: TRBD1 (6 bases). Germline assignment: CDR1 SGHRS and CDR2 YFSETQ. V lost 1 base to trimming and J lost 3 bases, with 17 bases between them. CDR3 size: 17 residues. CDR3 in DNA: TGCGCCAGCAGCTTGTATCCAGGGGCGACCGTCTACAATGAGCAGTTCTTC. The encoded protein is CASSLYPGATVYNEQFF.

The chain employs TRBV19 and TRBJ1-1; D may be TRBD1 (6 bases). V lost 6 bases to trimming and J lost 4 bases, with 15 bases between them. This CDR3 spans 14 amino acids. Germline CDR1 LNHDA, CDR2 SQIVND (reference sequence). The CDR3 loop is CASREQGTGTEAFF. The CDR3 nucleotides are TGTGCCAGTAGGGAACAGGGAACTGGCACTGAAGCTTTCTTT.

CDR3 sequence (DNA): TGTGCCAGCAGTGAATACAGGCGGGACCCCAACGTCCTGACTTTC. Translating it yields CASSEYRRDPNVLTF. The chain joins TRBV6-1 to TRBJ2-6; D might be TRBD2 (6 bases). CDR1 is MNHNS and CDR2 is SASEGT in the germline V gene. Trimming took off 2 bases at V and 8 bases at J, with 13 bases between the two ends. The CDR3 extends over 15 amino acids.

The rearrangement joins TRBV9 to TRBJ2-7; D not certain. Germline assignment: CDR1 SGDLS and CDR2 YYNGEE. The CDR3 has 14 amino acids. Deletions cut 0 bases from V and 5 bases from J, with 12 bases between. The CDR3, as DNA: TGTGCCAGCAGCGTAGAGCCCGAAAAGAACGAGCAGTACTTC. Translation gives CASSVEPEKNEQYF.

This chain uses TRBV4-1 with TRBJ1-6, with D unclear. Trimming stripped 1 base from V and 7 bases from J, with 5 bases between. This CDR3 has 13 residues. Germline-derived CDR1 and CDR2 are MGHRA and YSYEKL. In nucleotides, the CDR3 is TGCGCCAGCAGCCAAGCGGAGAATTCACCCCTCCACTTT. Encoded protein: CASSQAENSPLHF.

This clone was detected a few times. The chain links TRBV6-1 to TRBJ1-6; the match to TRBD1 covers 9 bases. The length of the CDR3 is 16 residues. Germline values: CDR1 MNHNS, CDR2 SASEGT. J gave up 9 bases and V 4 bases, and 10 bases lay outside the gene matches. CDR3 DNA sequence: TGTGCCAGCAGTGCCGGACAGGGGACCTTCGTTTCACCCCTCCACTTT. Protein sequence: CASSAGQGTFVSPLHF.

The rearrangement joins TRBV27 to TRBJ2-7, with D perhaps matching TRBD1 (6 bases). CDR3 size: 12 residues. Trimming removed 7 bases at V and 2 bases at J, with 9 bases between. Germline CDR1 is MNHEY and CDR2 is SMNVEV (reference sequence). The CDR3: CASTDRTYEQYF. Written as DNA, the CDR3 is TGTGCCAGCACGGACAGAACCTACGAGCAGTACTTC.

The chain combines TRBV5-4 with TRBJ2-7; D is possibly TRBD1 (5 bases). Germline assignment: CDR1 SGHNT and CDR2 YYREEE (reference sequence). The CDR3 consists of 13 residues. V was trimmed by 3 bases and J by 3 bases, leaving 10 bases between them. The CDR3 spells CASSSTASYEQYF. In DNA form, the CDR3 reads TGTGCCAGCAGCTCGACAGCTAGCTACGAGCAGTACTTC. Full variable domain (missing parts from reference TRBV5-4 and TRBJ2-7): ETGVTQSPTHLIKTRGQQVTLRCSSQSGHNTVSWYQQALGQGPQFIFQYYREEENGRGNFPPRFSGLQFPNYSSELNVNALELDDSALYLCASSSTASYEQYFGPGTRLTVT.

V and J are TRBV7-2 and TRBJ1-5; D unclear. V was trimmed by 5 bases and J by 6 bases, leaving 11 bases between them. From germline, CDR1 is SGHTA and CDR2 FQGNSA. CDR3 length: 13 residues. The CDR3 bases are TGTGCCAGCAGCATGAGGTTTGGTCAGCCCCAGCATTTT. It is translated as CASSMRFGQPQHF.

In its sample, this clone was seen once. V is TRBV18 and J is TRBJ1-3; unclear D gene. This CDR3 has 17 amino acids. V lost 3 bases and J 2 bases, leaving 17 bases between the germline ends. Germline-derived CDR1 and CDR2 are KGHSH and LQKENI. This CDR3 reads CASSPWAAPLTGNTIYF. The DNA of the CDR3 is TGTGCCAGCTCACCTTGGGCTGCACCCCTTACTGGAAACACCATATATTTT.

This chain connects TRBV5-6 to TRBJ2-7; D call uncertain. CDR1 is SGHDT and CDR2 is YYEEEE in the germline V gene. This CDR3 has 12 residues. The V end lost 1 base, the J end lost 2 bases, and 4 bases lay between the germline ends. CDR3 DNA: TGTGCCAGCAGCTTGACTACCTACGAGCAGTACTTC. Encoded protein: CASSLTTYEQYF.